The clone carrying this T cell receptor (beta chain) has only a few counts. Antigen specificity is unknown. The study reverse transcribed the entire isolated RNA, so it sequenced expressed TCRB transcripts. Sequenced naive, central memory and regulatory T cell samples produced an average of roughly 3.9 million reads. The repertoire was sequenced with immunoSEQ multiplex PCR; TCRdb's copy has only in-frame clones and lacks some. The sample yields approximately 260,000 clones, about 24% seen once. The data stem from a study of beta chain features in type 1 diabetes. Study results and limitations: For Type 1 diabetes patients, all four CD4+ subsets carried TCRB CDR3s that were moderately but significantly shorter.

The germline V gene has CDR1 SQVTM and CDR2 ANQGSEA. This CDR3 spans 10 amino acids. V was shortened by 4 bases and J by 4 bases, with 5 bases between the two germline ends. The V and J genes are TRBV29-1 and TRBJ2-7, with a possible D match to TRBD2 (5 bases). This TCR came from a woman in her twenties or thirties with type 1 diabetes. The material sequenced was naive CD4+ T cells from blood. The CDR3 reads CSVAGYEQYF. The CDR3, as DNA: TGCAGCGTTGCGGGGTACGAGCAGTACTTC.